The 23 T cell receptor beta chains presented below share a single source sample, sequenced in a study of T-cell memory formation after mild COVID-19. In TCRdb, the 5' RACE reads were re-called with MiXCR into one record per CDR3 protein. This table has roughly 450,000 distinct CDR3 sequences, about a sixth appearing once. The sequenced material came from PBMCs or a T cell subset sorted from them (not recorded which). Source of these receptors: a man younger than 30 who had mild COVID-19 (a few samples of this study predate the infection). Cell type and time point are not known.

This clonotype appeared a few times. This chain's CDR3 is CASGFSVGWFSDEQFF. For the CDR3, the DNA is TGTGCCAGCGGCTTTAGTGTCGGTTGGTTTTCGGATGAGCAGTTCTTC. The chain carries TRBV27 and TRBJ2-1; D is uncertain. Germline lookup yields CDR1 MNHEY and CDR2 SMNVEV (reference sequence). V was cut by 8 bases and J by 8 bases, with 25 bases left in between. The CDR3 runs to 16 residues.

This clonotype was counted only a few times. The rearrangement uses TRBV27 and TRBJ2-7; unclear D gene. Per the germline V gene, CDR1 is MNHEY and CDR2 is SMNVEV (reference sequence). CDR3 length: 11 amino acids. With 6 bases removed from V and 4 bases from J, the gap between germline ends came to 7 bases. CDR3: CASRNSYEQYV. The CDR3 region has the DNA TGTGCCAGCAGAAACTCTTACGAGCAGTACGTC.

Only a few counts were recorded for this clonotype. The gene calls are TRBV5-4 and TRBJ2-2; the match to TRBD2 covers 8 bases. This CDR3 is 17 amino acids long. V shed 4 bases, J shed 3 bases, and the junction held 11 bases outside the gene matches. Germline CDR1 is SGHNT and CDR2 is YYREEE (reference sequence). The CDR3 reads CASSPRGTSTYTGELFF. DNA of the CDR3: TGTGCCAGCAGCCCCCGTGGGACTAGTACGTACACCGGGGAGCTGTTTTTT.

The chain joins TRBV20-1 to TRBJ1-1; 8 bases are a match to TRBD1. Germline-derived CDR1 and CDR2 are DFQATT and SNEGSKA (reference sequence). This CDR3 is 12 amino acids long. CDR3 amino acids: CRPRTGTTEAFF. In nucleotides, the CDR3 is TGCAGACCTAGGACAGGGACCACTGAAGCTTTCTTT.

V is TRBV6-1 and J is TRBJ1-5, with D unclear. Germline lookup yields CDR1 MNHNS and CDR2 SASEGT. V shed 2 bases and J shed 2 bases, with 13 bases lying between them. The CDR3 extends over 16 amino acids. DNA for the CDR3: TGTGCCAGCAGTGAACTCGGGGTCTTGGGCAATCAGCCCCAGCATTTT. Its translation: CASSELGVLGNQPQHF.

This clonotype was observed a handful of times. This chain's CDR3 is CASSSRGQGAYEQYV. DNA for the CDR3: TGTGCCAGCAGTTCGCGAGGACAGGGGGCGTACGAGCAGTACGTC. The chain uses TRBV12-3 or TRBV12-4 and TRBJ2-7, with 11 bases matching TRBD1. V gave up 4 bases and J gave up 4 bases; unmatched junction bases: 6. The CDR3 is made up of 15 amino acids.

V is TRBV4-3 and J is TRBJ1-5; D remains unclear. In germline, CDR1 is LGHNA, CDR2 YSLEER. Trimming took 0 bases from V and 2 from J, leaving 14 bases between them. This CDR3 is built from 17 residues. This CDR3 reads CASSQDIRSGGNQPQHF. The CDR3 DNA reads as TGCGCCAGCAGCCAAGATATCCGGAGCGGAGGCAATCAGCCCCAGCATTTT.

This clonotype was detected only a few times. This chain connects TRBV7-3 to TRBJ2-1; possible D gene TRBD1, 6 bases. From germline, CDR1 is SGHTA and CDR2 FQGTGA. This CDR3 comprises 13 residues. Trimming removed 4 bases at V and 15 bases at J, with 19 bases between. The CDR3 reads CASSSTSTGLPFF. CDR3 DNA sequence: TGTGCCAGCAGCTCCACCTCGACAGGACTCCCGTTCTTC.

This clonotype was counted between two and nine times. The chain combines TRBV5-1 with TRBJ1-1; perhaps TRBD1 as D (6 bases). V lost 0 bases and J lost 10, with 19 bases in between. CDR1 is SGHRS and CDR2 is YFSETQ in the germline V gene. This CDR3 is built from 15 residues. The CDR3 sequence: CASSLGGSRQEGAFF. The DNA for the CDR3 is TGCGCCAGCAGCTTGGGAGGTTCGCGACAGGAGGGAGCTTTCTTT.

This clonotype was detected many times. The chain carries TRBV27 and TRBJ2-7; tentative D call: TRBD1 (6 bases). The V gene's germline CDR1 is MNHEY and CDR2 SMNVEV (reference sequence). V lost 2 bases, J lost 2 bases, and 19 bases lay in between. The CDR3 consists of 17 residues. The CDR3 region has the DNA TGTGCCAGCAGTTTACCCCCTCCAGGGGCGATAACCTACGAGCAGTACGTC. Protein: CASSLPPPGAITYEQYV.

This clonotype was observed many times. The chain links TRBV5-1 to TRBJ1-1; the match to TRBD1 covers 7 bases. The ends lost 3 bases at V and 0 bases at J; junction bases unmatched: 14. The CDR3 length is 18 residues. The V gene's germline CDR1 is SGHRS and CDR2 YFSETQ. For the CDR3, the DNA is TGCGCCAGCAGCTCCATACAGGGGACTCAAACAATGAACACTGAAGCTTTCTTT. Protein: CASSSIQGTQTMNTEAFF. The full variable domain, with the rest looked up from reference TRBV5-1 and TRBJ1-1, is KAGVTQTPRYLIKTRGQQVTLSCSPISGHRSVSWYQQTPGQGLQFLFEYFSETQRNKGNFPGRFSGRQFSNSRSEMNVSTLELGDSALYLCASSSIQGTQTMNTEAFFGQGTRLTVV.

This clonotype was seen only a few times. The rearrangement links TRBV30 to TRBJ2-1; D is perhaps TRBD2 (5 bases). The CDR3 has 12 amino acids. Trimming pared 5 bases from V and 7 bases from J, leaving 12 bases between. From germline, CDR1 is GTSNPN and CDR2 SVGIG (reference sequence). CDR3 nucleotide sequence: TGTGCCTGGTCCCCCGGGGAGAATGAGCAGTTCTTC. This translates into CAWSPGENEQFF.

The chain is built from TRBV28 and TRBJ1-5; tentatively, D is TRBD1 (6 bases). The CDR3 runs 18 residues. Looked up from germline, CDR1 is MDHEN and CDR2 is SYDVKM. The V end lost 5 bases, the J end lost 0 bases, and 20 bases lay between the germline ends. CDR3 in DNA: TGTGCCAGCAGTCTATCACAGGGAGCCCTCTATAGCAATCAGCCCCAGCATTTT. Translating it yields CASSLSQGALYSNQPQHF.

This clonotype was picked up a small number of times. V gene TRBV5-1 combines with J gene TRBJ2-7; unclear D gene. CDR1 and CDR2 (germline): SGHRS, YFSETQ. CDR3 length: 14 residues. V was cut by 0 bases and J by 0 bases, with 7 bases left in between. The CDR3 loop reads CASSLEASSYEQYV. For the CDR3, the DNA is TGCGCCAGCAGCTTGGAGGCGTCCTCCTACGAGCAGTACGTC.

The genes are TRBV6-2 or TRBV6-3 and TRBJ2-3; 10 positions match TRBD2. The J segment lost 6 bases and the V segment lost 5 bases, leaving 8 bases of the junction unmatched. Germline values: CDR1 MNHEY, CDR2 SVGEGT. The length of the CDR3 is 15 residues. CDR3 sequence: CASSRQRGGQDTQYF. In DNA form, the CDR3 reads TGTGCCAGCAGTCGACAGCGGGGGGGCCAGGATACGCAGTATTTT.

This clonotype appeared a few times. This sequence joins TRBV12-3 or TRBV12-4 and TRBJ1-4; 9 bases align to TRBD1. CDR3 length equals 15 residues. The junction had 12 bases not matched to a gene; V was cut back by 6 bases and J by 10 bases. The CDR3 sequence: CASSPPGQGLSKLFF. As DNA, the CDR3 is TGTGCCAGCAGCCCGCCGGGACAGGGCTTGTCAAAACTGTTTTTT.

The chain couples TRBV18 to TRBJ2-3; 9 bases match TRBD2. Trimming removed 1 base from V and 3 bases from J; junction bases left unmatched: 2. The CDR3 length is 15 residues. The V gene's germline CDR1 is KGHSH and CDR2 LQKENI. CDR3 sequence: CASSPLAGDTDTQYF. The CDR3 coding sequence is TGTGCCAGCTCACCACTAGCGGGGGATACAGATACGCAGTATTTT.

V gene TRBV29-1 combines with J gene TRBJ2-5; 11 bases agree with TRBD2. The CDR3 sequence is 17 residues long. CDR1 is SQVTM, CDR2 ANQGSEA, per germline. With V trimmed by 3 bases and J by 3 bases, 12 bases remained unmatched. CDR3 amino acids: CSVDGLAGGLYKETQYF. The CDR3 DNA reads TGCAGCGTTGATGGGCTAGCGGGGGGTCTTTACAAAGAGACCCAGTACTTC.

The chain employs TRBV18 and TRBJ2-5; no reliable D call. This CDR3 has 13 residues. V dropped 4 bases and J dropped 4 bases, with 10 bases sitting between them. The germline CDR1 and CDR2 sequences are KGHSH and LQKENI. The CDR3 DNA is TGTGCCAGCTCACTGACCCCCCGAGAGACCCAGTACTTC. Its translation is CASSLTPRETQYF.

The rearrangement links TRBV5-1 to TRBJ1-5, with unresolved D. Germline CDR1 and CDR2: SGHRS and YFSETQ. V dropped 1 base and J dropped 4 bases, with 9 bases sitting between them. The CDR3 loop spans 14 amino acids. The CDR3 sequence is CASSLYGRNQPQHF. The CDR3 DNA reads TGCGCCAGCAGCTTGTATGGTAGGAATCAGCCCCAGCATTTT. Variable domain in full (rest from reference TRBV5-1 and TRBJ1-5): KAGVTQTPRYLIKTRGQQVTLSCSPISGHRSVSWYQQTPGQGLQFLFEYFSETQRNKGNFPGRFSGRQFSNSRSEMNVSTLELGDSALYLCASSLYGRNQPQHFGDGTRLSIL.

A few counts support this clonotype. The chain joins TRBV5-1 to TRBJ2-3; no definite D call. V was clipped by 1 base and J by 2 bases, with 8 bases between them. Per germline, CDR1 SGHRS and CDR2 YFSETQ. This CDR3 comprises 14 residues. The CDR3 sequence is CASSLKGSTDTQYF. CDR3 coding DNA: TGCGCCAGCAGCTTGAAGGGTTCCACAGATACGCAGTATTTT.

This chain uses TRBV6-5 with TRBJ1-6, with D hard to call. Looked up from germline, CDR1 is MNHEY and CDR2 is SVGAGI. Trimming stripped 2 bases from V and 9 bases from J, with 14 bases between. This CDR3 region has 15 residues. CDR3 loop: CASSYTGAVTSPLHF. The CDR3 DNA sequence: TGTGCCAGCAGTTACACGGGTGCCGTGACTTCACCCCTCCACTTT.

V is TRBV4-1 and J is TRBJ2-7; either TRBD1 or TRBD2 may fit D (5 bases each). The germline V gene has CDR1 MGHRA and CDR2 YSYEKL. The CDR3 is made up of 14 amino acids. V was shortened by 1 base and J by 1 base, with 8 bases between the two germline ends. DNA for the CDR3: TGCGCCAGCAGCCAAGGGGACCCATCCTACGAGCAGTACTTC. It is translated as CASSQGDPSYEQYF.